The rows below give T cell receptor beta chains drawn from one sample of a study of cytomegalovirus exposure and HLA in healthy donors. Clones were sequenced by immunoSEQ multiplex PCR, and TCRdb holds only the in-frame ones, with some missing. Here the sample spans 150,000 to 200,000 clones, almost 75% being singletons. The material sequenced was PBMCs. These receptors all stem from a woman younger than 30 in good health and CMV-seropositive. Each CDR3 is given with its conserved first and last residue. The order of the fields is CDR3 protein, CDR3 DNA, V gene, D gene, clone size, J gene. The D gene is left open where the match is weak. Clone size is stated in some rows and not others, as once, few, many or a class when expanded.

CDR3aa: CSSSPLGGVAEQYF
CDR3nt: TGTTCCAGCAGCCCCCTTGGGGGGGTTGCCGAGCAGTACTTC
v_gene: TRBV7-9
d_gene: TRBD2
abundance: few
j_gene: TRBJ2-7

CDR3aa: CASRKGDEGDFLYGYTF
CDR3nt: TGCGCCAGCAGAAAGGGGGACGAGGGGGATTTTTTATATGGCTACACCTTC
v_gene: TRBV5-1
d_gene: -
abundance: -
j_gene: TRBJ1-2

CDR3aa: CAISDGDSPDTQYF
CDR3nt: TGTGCCATCAGTGACGGGGACAGCCCAGATACGCAGTATTTT
v_gene: TRBV10-3
d_gene: TRBD1
abundance: -
j_gene: TRBJ2-3

CDR3aa: CATSNTEAFF
CDR3nt: TGTGCCACCTCGAACACTGAAGCTTTCTTT
v_gene: TRBV6-5
d_gene: -
abundance: -
j_gene: TRBJ1-1

CDR3aa: CASSENRGVYGYTF
CDR3nt: TGTGCCAGCAGTGAGAACAGGGGGGTGTATGGCTACACCTTC
v_gene: TRBV2
d_gene: TRBD1
abundance: -
j_gene: TRBJ1-2

CDR3aa: CASTRGTLYQGYTF
CDR3nt: TGTGCCAGCACCCGAGGGACTCTCTATCAGGGCTACACCTTC
v_gene: TRBV21-1
d_gene: -
abundance: -
j_gene: TRBJ1-2

CDR3aa: CASSYSGQGQETQYF
CDR3nt: TGTGCCAGCAGTTACTCCGGACAGGGGCAAGAGACCCAGTACTTC
v_gene: TRBV6-6
d_gene: TRBD1
abundance: -
j_gene: TRBJ2-5

CDR3aa: CASRPSLAGGPDTQYF
CDR3nt: TGCGCCAGCCGGCCGAGTCTAGCGGGGGGGCCGGATACGCAGTATTTT
v_gene: TRBV5-1
d_gene: TRBD2
abundance: few
j_gene: TRBJ2-3

CDR3aa: CASSLLGASGANVLTF
CDR3nt: TGTGCCAGCAGCCTCTTGGGGGCGTCCGGGGCCAACGTCCTGACTTTC
v_gene: TRBV13
d_gene: -
abundance: once
j_gene: TRBJ2-6

CDR3aa: CASSWTDTNEKLFF
CDR3nt: TGCGCCAGCAGCTGGACAGACACTAATGAAAAACTGTTTTTT
v_gene: TRBV5-1
d_gene: -
abundance: -
j_gene: TRBJ1-4

CDR3aa: CAWSPAGGTEAFF
CDR3nt: TGTGCCTGGAGCCCTGCGGGGGGCACTGAAGCTTTCTTT
v_gene: TRBV30
d_gene: -
abundance: -
j_gene: TRBJ1-1

CDR3aa: CASSPYSGTGILQHF
CDR3nt: TGTGCCAGCAGCCCGTACTCCGGGACAGGGATCCTTCAGCATTTT
v_gene: TRBV28
d_gene: TRBD1
abundance: -
j_gene: TRBJ1-5

CDR3aa: CATSRDSLSYEQYF
CDR3nt: TGTGCCACCAGCAGAGATAGTCTCTCCTACGAGCAGTACTTC
v_gene: TRBV15
d_gene: -
abundance: few
j_gene: TRBJ2-7

CDR3aa: CSVKMTTSTDTQYF
CDR3nt: TGCAGCGTCAAGATGACGACTAGCACAGATACGCAGTATTTT
v_gene: TRBV29-1
d_gene: -
abundance: -
j_gene: TRBJ2-3

CDR3aa: CASSPGARETQYF
CDR3nt: TGCGCCAGCAGTCCTGGGGCTCGGGAGACCCAGTACTTC
v_gene: TRBV5-1
d_gene: -
abundance: once
j_gene: TRBJ2-5

CDR3aa: CASSWGDYGYTF
CDR3nt: TGTGCCAGCAGCTGGGGGGACTATGGCTACACCTTC
v_gene: TRBV7-9
d_gene: -
abundance: -
j_gene: TRBJ1-2

CDR3aa: CATTGSRNQPQHF
CDR3nt: TGTGCCACGACAGGGTCCCGCAATCAGCCCCAGCATTTT
v_gene: TRBV10-3
d_gene: TRBD1
abundance: few
j_gene: TRBJ1-5

CDR3aa: CAWSEHEAFF
CDR3nt: TGTGCCTGGAGTGAACATGAAGCTTTCTTT
v_gene: TRBV30
d_gene: -
abundance: -
j_gene: TRBJ1-1

CDR3aa: CASSLGQGGNYGYTF
CDR3nt: TGCGCCAGCAGCTTAGGACAGGGGGGGAACTATGGCTACACCTTC
v_gene: TRBV5-1
d_gene: TRBD1
abundance: -
j_gene: TRBJ1-2

CDR3aa: CASSVGRGAGYGYTF
CDR3nt: TGTGCCAGCAGCGTAGGGCGGGGGGCAGGCTATGGCTACACCTTC
v_gene: TRBV9
d_gene: -
abundance: -
j_gene: TRBJ1-2

CDR3aa: CASSRGGATNEKLFF
CDR3nt: TGTGCCAGTAGTAGAGGGGGTGCAACTAATGAAAAACTGTTTTTT
v_gene: TRBV19
d_gene: -
abundance: -
j_gene: TRBJ1-4

CDR3aa: CARRGPRGPYNEQFF
CDR3nt: TGTGCCAGAAGGGGGCCCCGCGGCCCATACAATGAGCAGTTCTTC
v_gene: TRBV6-4
d_gene: TRBD1
abundance: -
j_gene: TRBJ2-1

CDR3aa: CASSVAPGVAGTTGELFF
CDR3nt: TGTGCCAGCAGCGTAGCACCCGGGGTAGCGGGAACTACCGGGGAGCTGTTTTTT
v_gene: TRBV9
d_gene: TRBD2
abundance: -
j_gene: TRBJ2-2

CDR3aa: CAAAGGFSYNEQFF
CDR3nt: TGTGCAGCAGCGGGGGGCTTTTCCTACAATGAGCAGTTCTTC
v_gene: TRBV2
d_gene: TRBD2
abundance: -
j_gene: TRBJ2-1

CDR3aa: CASRTQGREQYF
CDR3nt: TGTGCCAGCAGGACTCAGGGTAGGGAGCAGTACTTC
v_gene: TRBV6-5
d_gene: -
abundance: -
j_gene: TRBJ2-7

CDR3aa: CASSPTGQYSYEQYF
CDR3nt: TGCGCCAGCAGCCCAACGGGACAGTACTCCTACGAGCAGTACTTC
v_gene: TRBV4-1
d_gene: TRBD1
abundance: -
j_gene: TRBJ2-7

CDR3aa: CASRQSVGGEQFF
CDR3nt: TGTGCCAGCAGGCAAAGCGTGGGTGGTGAGCAGTTCTTC
v_gene: TRBV2
d_gene: -
abundance: -
j_gene: TRBJ2-1

CDR3aa: CATSLAGGNTIYF
CDR3nt: TGTGCCACCAGCCTAGCGGGCGGAAACACCATATATTTT
v_gene: TRBV15
d_gene: -
abundance: -
j_gene: TRBJ1-3

CDR3aa: CASSLDSGGAREQYF
CDR3nt: TGTGCCAGCAGCTTAGATAGCGGGGGGGCTCGCGAGCAGTACTTC
v_gene: TRBV7-2
d_gene: TRBD2
abundance: once
j_gene: TRBJ2-7

CDR3aa: CASSLEAGSTGELFF
CDR3nt: TGTGCCAGCAGCTTGGAGGCGGGGAGCACCGGGGAGCTGTTTTTT
v_gene: TRBV5-4
d_gene: -
abundance: -
j_gene: TRBJ2-2

CDR3aa: CASSLAKPPRDGELFF
CDR3nt: TGTGCCAGCAGCTTGGCCAAGCCACCTCGGGACGGGGAGCTGTTTTTT
v_gene: TRBV5-5
d_gene: -
abundance: once
j_gene: TRBJ2-2

CDR3aa: CASSLASGGTFGETQYF
CDR3nt: TGTGCCAGCAGCTTAGCTAGCGGGGGAACGTTCGGGGAGACCCAGTACTTC
v_gene: TRBV7-9
d_gene: TRBD2
abundance: -
j_gene: TRBJ2-5

CDR3aa: CASSQVMGGATISYEQYF
CDR3nt: TGCGCCAGCAGCCAAGTCATGGGAGGGGCCACAATCTCCTACGAGCAGTACTTC
v_gene: TRBV4-1
d_gene: TRBD2
abundance: few
j_gene: TRBJ2-7

CDR3aa: CAWAPWASGNTIYF
CDR3nt: TGTGCCTGGGCCCCGTGGGCCTCTGGAAACACCATATATTTT
v_gene: TRBV30
d_gene: -
abundance: -
j_gene: TRBJ1-3

CDR3aa: CASSVQVTDTQYF
CDR3nt: TGTGCCAGCAGCGTACAGGTCACAGATACGCAGTATTTT
v_gene: TRBV9
d_gene: -
abundance: -
j_gene: TRBJ2-3

CDR3aa: CATRQGDGRWGRSNQPQHF
CDR3nt: TGTGCCACCCGGCAAGGGGATGGTCGGTGGGGTAGAAGCAATCAGCCCCAGCATTTT
v_gene: TRBV19
d_gene: -
abundance: -
j_gene: TRBJ1-5

CDR3aa: CASSERTGKETQYF
CDR3nt: TGTGCCAGCAGTGAACGGACAGGGAAGGAGACCCAGTACTTC
v_gene: TRBV2
d_gene: TRBD1
abundance: -
j_gene: TRBJ2-5

CDR3aa: CASSPPGVGDTQYF
CDR3nt: TGTGCCAGCAGTCCCCCAGGGGTTGGGGATACGCAGTATTTT
v_gene: TRBV28
d_gene: -
abundance: -
j_gene: TRBJ2-3

CDR3aa: CASSVSTGQRTGTEAFF
CDR3nt: TGTGCCAGCAGTGTCTCTACGGGACAAAGGACTGGCACTGAAGCTTTCTTT
v_gene: TRBV6-1
d_gene: -
abundance: -
j_gene: TRBJ1-1

CDR3aa: CASSSTVNQPQHF
CDR3nt: TGTGCCAGCAGCTCGACAGTGAATCAGCCCCAGCATTTT
v_gene: TRBV7-9
d_gene: -
abundance: few
j_gene: TRBJ1-5

CDR3aa: CASSGTGNEQYF
CDR3nt: TGTGCCAGCAGCGGGACAGGTAACGAGCAGTACTTC
v_gene: TRBV5-4
d_gene: TRBD1
abundance: once
j_gene: TRBJ2-7

CDR3aa: CASSSFGGEAFF
CDR3nt: TGTGCCAGCAGCTCGTTCGGGGGTGAAGCTTTCTTT
v_gene: TRBV7-2
d_gene: -
abundance: -
j_gene: TRBJ1-1

CDR3aa: CASSPRAGAGSSYEQYF
CDR3nt: TGTGCCAGCTCACCACGGGCCGGCGCCGGCAGCTCCTACGAGCAGTACTTC
v_gene: TRBV18
d_gene: -
abundance: once
j_gene: TRBJ2-7

CDR3aa: CASSLQGGSSTDTQYF
CDR3nt: TGTGCCAGCAGCTTGCAAGGGGGCTCTAGCACAGATACGCAGTATTTT
v_gene: TRBV5-4
d_gene: TRBD1
abundance: few
j_gene: TRBJ2-3

CDR3aa: CASSLVRQENTGELFF
CDR3nt: TGTGCCAGCAGCTTAGTCCGACAGGAGAACACCGGGGAGCTGTTTTTT
v_gene: TRBV11-3
d_gene: -
abundance: -
j_gene: TRBJ2-2

CDR3aa: CASSTDRECKQYF
CDR3nt: TGTGCCAGCAGCACGGACAGGGAGTGCAAGCAGTACTTC
v_gene: TRBV7-2
d_gene: TRBD1
abundance: -
j_gene: TRBJ2-7